This T cell receptor beta chain was recovered during a study of blood T cell repertoires in COVID-19. Across the study: Samples of COVID-19 (acute and convalescent) were obtained from the United States, Italy and Spain. Sample material is recorded as cDNA or gDNA derived from T cells, B-cell-depleted T cells, or PBMCs.

The method was immunoSEQ multiplex PCR; TCRdb's version includes in-frame clones alone and lacks a portion of them. Here the sample spans fewer than 120,000 clones, 72% being singletons. This clonotype was sampled from an older woman with acute or convalescent COVID-19. Sequencing was done on a sample of peripheral blood.

CDR3 in amino acids: CASRASGSYGYTF. The CDR3 coding sequence is TGTGCCAGCAGAGCCTCGGGGAGCTATGGCTACACCTTC. This sequence joins TRBV28 and TRBJ1-2; D is unresolved. The CDR3 is made up of 13 amino acids. Trimming cost V 6 bases and J 4 bases, with 12 bases left between them. The V gene's germline CDR1 is MDHEN and CDR2 SYDVKM.